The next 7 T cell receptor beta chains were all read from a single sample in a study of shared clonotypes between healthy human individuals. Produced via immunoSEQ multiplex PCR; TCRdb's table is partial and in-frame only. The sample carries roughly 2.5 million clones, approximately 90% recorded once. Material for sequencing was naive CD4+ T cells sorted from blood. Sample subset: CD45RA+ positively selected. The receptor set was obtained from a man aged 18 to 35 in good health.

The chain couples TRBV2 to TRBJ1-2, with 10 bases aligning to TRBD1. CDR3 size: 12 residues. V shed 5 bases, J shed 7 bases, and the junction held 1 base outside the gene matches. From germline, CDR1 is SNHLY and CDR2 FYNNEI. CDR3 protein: CASSRDRGGYTF. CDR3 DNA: TGTGCCAGCAGTCGGGACAGGGGTGGCTACACCTTC.

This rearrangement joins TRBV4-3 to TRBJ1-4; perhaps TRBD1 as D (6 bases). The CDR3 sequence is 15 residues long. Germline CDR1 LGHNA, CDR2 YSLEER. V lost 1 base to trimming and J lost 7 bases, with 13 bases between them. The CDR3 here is CASSQVGGQGEKLFF. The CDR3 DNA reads TGCGCCAGCAGCCAAGTTGGGGGGCAGGGTGAAAAACTGTTTTTT.

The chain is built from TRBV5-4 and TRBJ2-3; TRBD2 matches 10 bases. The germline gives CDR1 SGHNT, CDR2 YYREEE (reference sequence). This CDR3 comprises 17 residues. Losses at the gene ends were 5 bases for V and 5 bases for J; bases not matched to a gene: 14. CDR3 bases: TGTGCCAGCAGTCGCGCGGCTAGCGGGAGTTTTGTAGATACGCAGTATTTT. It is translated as CASSRAASGSFVDTQYF.

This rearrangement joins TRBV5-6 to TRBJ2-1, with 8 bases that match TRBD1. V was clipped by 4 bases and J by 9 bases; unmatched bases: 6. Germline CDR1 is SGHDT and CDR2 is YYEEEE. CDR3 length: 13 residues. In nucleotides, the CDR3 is TGTGCCAGCAGCAGCGGACAGGGCCTTGAGCAGTTCTTC. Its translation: CASSSGQGLEQFF.

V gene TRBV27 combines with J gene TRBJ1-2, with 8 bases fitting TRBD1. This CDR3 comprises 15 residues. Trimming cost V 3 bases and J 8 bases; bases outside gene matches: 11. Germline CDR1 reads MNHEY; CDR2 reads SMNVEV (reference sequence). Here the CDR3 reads CASSFRWQGAGGYTF. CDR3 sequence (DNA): TGTGCCAGCAGTTTCAGGTGGCAGGGGGCGGGAGGCTACACCTTC.

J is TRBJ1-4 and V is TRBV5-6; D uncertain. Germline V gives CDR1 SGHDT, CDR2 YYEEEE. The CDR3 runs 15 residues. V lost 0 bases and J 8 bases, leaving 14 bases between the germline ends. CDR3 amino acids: CASSLGPALEEKLFF. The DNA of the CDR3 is TGTGCCAGCAGCTTGGGGCCGGCGCTGGAGGAAAAACTGTTTTTT.

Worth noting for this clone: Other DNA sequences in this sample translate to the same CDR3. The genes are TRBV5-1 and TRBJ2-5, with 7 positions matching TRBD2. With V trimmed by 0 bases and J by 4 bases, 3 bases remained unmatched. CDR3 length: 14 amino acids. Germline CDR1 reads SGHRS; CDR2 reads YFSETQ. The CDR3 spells CASSLAASGETQYF. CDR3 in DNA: TGCGCCAGCAGCTTGGCGGCTAGCGGAGAGACCCAGTACTTC.